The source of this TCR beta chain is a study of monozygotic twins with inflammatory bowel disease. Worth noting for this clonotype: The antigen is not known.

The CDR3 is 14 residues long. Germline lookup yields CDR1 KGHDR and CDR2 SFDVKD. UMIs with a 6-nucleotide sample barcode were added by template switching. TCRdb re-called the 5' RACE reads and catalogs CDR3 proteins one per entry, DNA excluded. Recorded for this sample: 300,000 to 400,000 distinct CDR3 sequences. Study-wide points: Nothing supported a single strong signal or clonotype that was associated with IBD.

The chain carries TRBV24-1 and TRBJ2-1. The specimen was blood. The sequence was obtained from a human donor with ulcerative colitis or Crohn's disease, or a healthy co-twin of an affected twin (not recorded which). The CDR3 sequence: CATSDLNGHNEQFF.